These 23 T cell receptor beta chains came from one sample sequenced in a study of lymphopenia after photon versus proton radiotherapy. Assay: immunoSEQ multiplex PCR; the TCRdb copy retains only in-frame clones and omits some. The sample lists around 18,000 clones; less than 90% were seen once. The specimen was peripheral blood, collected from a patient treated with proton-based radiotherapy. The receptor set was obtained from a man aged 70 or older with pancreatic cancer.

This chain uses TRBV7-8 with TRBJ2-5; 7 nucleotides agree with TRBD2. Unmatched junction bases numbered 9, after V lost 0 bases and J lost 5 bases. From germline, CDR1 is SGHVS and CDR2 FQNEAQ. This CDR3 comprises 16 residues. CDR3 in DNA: TGTGCCAGCAGCTTAGCAGTGGCGGGAGTGAAGGAGACCCAGTACTTC. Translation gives CASSLAVAGVKETQYF.

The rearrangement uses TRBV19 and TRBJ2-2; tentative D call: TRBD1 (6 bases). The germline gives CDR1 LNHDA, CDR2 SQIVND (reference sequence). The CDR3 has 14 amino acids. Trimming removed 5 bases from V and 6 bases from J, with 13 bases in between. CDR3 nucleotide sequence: TGTGCCAGTAGTGGGCCAGGGGACGCCGGGGAGCTGTTTTTT. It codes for CASSGPGDAGELFF.

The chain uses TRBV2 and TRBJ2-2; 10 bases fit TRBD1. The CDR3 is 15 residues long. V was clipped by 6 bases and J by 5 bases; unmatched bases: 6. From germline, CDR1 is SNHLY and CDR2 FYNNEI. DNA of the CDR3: TGTGCCAGCAGCCGCGGACAGGGGGGAACCGGGGAGCTGTTTTTT. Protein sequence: CASSRGQGGTGELFF. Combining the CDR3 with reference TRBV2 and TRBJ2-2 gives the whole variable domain EPEVTQTPSHQVTQMGQEVILRCVPISNHLYFYWYRQILGQKVEFLVSFYNNEISEKSEIFDDQFSVERPDGSNFTLKIRSTKLEDSAMYFCASSRGQGGTGELFFGEGSRLTVL.

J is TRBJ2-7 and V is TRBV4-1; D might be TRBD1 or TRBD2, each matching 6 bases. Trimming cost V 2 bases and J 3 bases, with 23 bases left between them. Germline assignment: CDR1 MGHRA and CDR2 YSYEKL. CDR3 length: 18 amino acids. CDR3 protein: CASSQRGSGAKNYYEQYF. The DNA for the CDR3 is TGCGCCAGCAGCCAAAGGGGGTCGGGGGCTAAAAATTACTACGAGCAGTACTTC.

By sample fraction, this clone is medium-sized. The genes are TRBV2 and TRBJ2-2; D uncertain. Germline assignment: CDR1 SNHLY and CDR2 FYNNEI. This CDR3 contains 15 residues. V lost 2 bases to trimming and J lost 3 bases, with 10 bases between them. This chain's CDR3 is CASSESTSDTGELFF. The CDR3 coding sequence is TGTGCCAGCAGTGAATCGACCAGCGACACCGGGGAGCTGTTTTTT.

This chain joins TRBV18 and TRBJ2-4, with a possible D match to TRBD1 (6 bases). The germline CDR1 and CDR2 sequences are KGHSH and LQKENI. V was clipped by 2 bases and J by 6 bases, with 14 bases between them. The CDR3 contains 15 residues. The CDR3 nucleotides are TGTGCCAGCTCACCATATACAGGGCGGCGAAACATTCAGTACTTC. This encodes CASSPYTGRRNIQYF.

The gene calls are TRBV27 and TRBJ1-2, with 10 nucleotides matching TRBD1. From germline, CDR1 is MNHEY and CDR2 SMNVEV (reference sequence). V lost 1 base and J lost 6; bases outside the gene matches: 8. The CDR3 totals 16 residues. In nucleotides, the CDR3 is TGTGCCAGCAGTTTATTAAGACAGGGGGCGTCACATGGCTACACCTTC. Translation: CASSLLRQGASHGYTF.

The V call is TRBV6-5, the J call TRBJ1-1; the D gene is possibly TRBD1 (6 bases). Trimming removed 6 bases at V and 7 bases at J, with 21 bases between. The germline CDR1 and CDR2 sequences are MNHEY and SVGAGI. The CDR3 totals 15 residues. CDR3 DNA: TGTGCCAGCAGCAAACCGACAGGACTCGCGGGTGAAGCTTTCTTT. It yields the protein CASSKPTGLAGEAFF.

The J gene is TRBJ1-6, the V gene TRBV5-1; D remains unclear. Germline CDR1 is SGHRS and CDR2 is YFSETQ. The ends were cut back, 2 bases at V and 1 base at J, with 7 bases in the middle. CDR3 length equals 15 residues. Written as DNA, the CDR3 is TGCGCCAGCAGCTTCGACGGATCCTATAATTCACCCCTCCACTTT. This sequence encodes CASSFDGSYNSPLHF.

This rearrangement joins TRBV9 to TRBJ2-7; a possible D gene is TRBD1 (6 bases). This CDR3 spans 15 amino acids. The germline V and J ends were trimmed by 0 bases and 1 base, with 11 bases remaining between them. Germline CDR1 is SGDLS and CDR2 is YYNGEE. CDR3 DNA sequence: TGTGCCAGCAGCGTAGCTGTAGGGGGATCCTACGAGCAGTACTTC. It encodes CASSVAVGGSYEQYF.

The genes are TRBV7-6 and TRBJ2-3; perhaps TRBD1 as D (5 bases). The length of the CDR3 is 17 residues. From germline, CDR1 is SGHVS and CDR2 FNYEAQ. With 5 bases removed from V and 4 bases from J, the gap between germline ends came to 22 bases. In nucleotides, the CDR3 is TGTGCCAGCAGCGCAAGTTCGAGTCAGGGTAAAGCAGATACGCAGTATTTT. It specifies CASSASSSQGKADTQYF.

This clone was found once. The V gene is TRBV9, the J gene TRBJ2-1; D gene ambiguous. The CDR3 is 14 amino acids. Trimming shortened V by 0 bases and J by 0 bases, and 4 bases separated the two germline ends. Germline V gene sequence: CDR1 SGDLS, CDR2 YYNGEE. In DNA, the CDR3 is TGTGCCAGCAGCGTAGATAGCTCCTACAATGAGCAGTTCTTC. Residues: CASSVDSSYNEQFF.

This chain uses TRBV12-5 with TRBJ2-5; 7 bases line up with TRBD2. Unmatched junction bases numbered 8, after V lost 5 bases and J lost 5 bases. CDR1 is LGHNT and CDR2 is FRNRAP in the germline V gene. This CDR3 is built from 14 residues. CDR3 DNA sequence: TGTGCTAGTGGTCACGGACTAGGGTGGGAGACCCAGTACTTC. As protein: CASGHGLGWETQYF.

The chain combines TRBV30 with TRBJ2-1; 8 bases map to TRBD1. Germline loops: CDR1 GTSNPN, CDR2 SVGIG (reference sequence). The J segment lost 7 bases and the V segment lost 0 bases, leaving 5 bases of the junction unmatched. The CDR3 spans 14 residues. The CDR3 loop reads CAWSVGGQANEQFF. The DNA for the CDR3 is TGTGCCTGGAGTGTAGGGGGACAGGCAAATGAGCAGTTCTTC.

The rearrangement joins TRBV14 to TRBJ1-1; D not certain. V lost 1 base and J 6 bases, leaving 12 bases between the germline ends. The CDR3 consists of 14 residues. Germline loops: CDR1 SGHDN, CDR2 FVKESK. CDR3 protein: CASSQVGGSPEAFF. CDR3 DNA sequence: TGTGCCAGCAGCCAAGTAGGAGGAAGTCCTGAAGCTTTCTTT.

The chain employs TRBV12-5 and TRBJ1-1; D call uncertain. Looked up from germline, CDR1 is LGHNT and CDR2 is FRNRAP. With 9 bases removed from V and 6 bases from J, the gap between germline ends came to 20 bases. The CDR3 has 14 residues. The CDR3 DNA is TGTGCTAGCGTTACTTACAAGATGGGTCCTGAAGCTTTCTTT. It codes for CASVTYKMGPEAFF. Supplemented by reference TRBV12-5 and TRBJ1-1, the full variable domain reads DARVTQTPRHKVTEMGQEVTMRCQPILGHNTVFWYRQTMMQGLELLAYFRNRAPLDDSGMPKDRFSAEMPDATLATLKIQPSEPRDSAVYFCASVTYKMGPEAFFGQGTRLTVV.

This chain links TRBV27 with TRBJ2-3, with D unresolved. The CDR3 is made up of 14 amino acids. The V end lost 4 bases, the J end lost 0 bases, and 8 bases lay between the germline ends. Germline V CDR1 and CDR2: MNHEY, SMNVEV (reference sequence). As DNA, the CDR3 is TGTGCCAGCAGTTACGACTTCAGCACAGATACGCAGTATTTT. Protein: CASSYDFSTDTQYF.

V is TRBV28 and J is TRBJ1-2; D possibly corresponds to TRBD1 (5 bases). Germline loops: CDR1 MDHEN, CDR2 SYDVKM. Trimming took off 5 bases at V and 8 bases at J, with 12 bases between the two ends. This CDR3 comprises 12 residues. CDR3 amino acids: CASSPRVGGYTF. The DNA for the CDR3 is TGTGCCAGCAGTCCCAGGGTAGGGGGCTACACCTTC.

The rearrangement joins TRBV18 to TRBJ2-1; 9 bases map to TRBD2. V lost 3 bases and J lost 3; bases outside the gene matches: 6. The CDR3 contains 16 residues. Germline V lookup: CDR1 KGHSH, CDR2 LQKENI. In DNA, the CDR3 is TGTGCCAGCTCACCGCAGACTAGCGGAGGCTACAATGAGCAGTTCTTC. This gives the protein CASSPQTSGGYNEQFF.

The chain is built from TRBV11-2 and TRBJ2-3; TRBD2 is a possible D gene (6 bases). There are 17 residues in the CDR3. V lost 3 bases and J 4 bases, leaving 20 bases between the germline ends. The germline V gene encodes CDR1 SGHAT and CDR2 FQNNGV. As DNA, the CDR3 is TGTGCCAGCAGCTTTAGGGACGCACGGGGGTGGGCAGATACGCAGTATTTT. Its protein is CASSFRDARGWADTQYF.

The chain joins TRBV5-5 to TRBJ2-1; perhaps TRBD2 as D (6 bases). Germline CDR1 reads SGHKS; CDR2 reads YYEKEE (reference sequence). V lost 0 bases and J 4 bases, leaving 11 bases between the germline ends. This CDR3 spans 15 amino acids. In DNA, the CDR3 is TGTGCCAGCAGCTTGGTAGTAGCGGCGTACAATGAGCAGTTCTTC. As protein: CASSLVVAAYNEQFF.

This CDR3 is CASSPGTSGSYEQYF. In DNA form, the CDR3 reads TGTGCCAGCTCACCGGGAACTAGCGGGAGTTACGAGCAGTACTTC. The chain joins TRBV18 to TRBJ2-7; 11 bases line up with TRBD2. The CDR3 runs to 15 residues. V lost 3 bases, J lost 4 bases, and 5 bases stayed unmatched. Germline V gene sequence: CDR1 KGHSH, CDR2 LQKENI.

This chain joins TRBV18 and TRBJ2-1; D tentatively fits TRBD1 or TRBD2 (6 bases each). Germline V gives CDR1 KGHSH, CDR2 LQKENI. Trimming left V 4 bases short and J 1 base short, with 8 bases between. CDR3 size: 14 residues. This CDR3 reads CASSQGGSYNEQFF. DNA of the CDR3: TGTGCCAGCTCACAGGGGGGTTCCTACAATGAGCAGTTCTTC. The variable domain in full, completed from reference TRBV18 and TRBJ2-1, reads NAGVMQNPRHLVRRRGQEARLRCSPMKGHSHVYWYRQLPEEGLKFMVYLQKENIIDESGMPKERFSAEFPKEGPSILRIQQVVRGDSAAYFCASSQGGSYNEQFFGPGTRLTVL.